This T cell receptor (beta chain) was identified in a study of CD8 T cells in Susac syndrome. Random-hexamer reverse transcription was applied to about 0.45 to 1 ug RNA. From the immunoSEQ multiplex PCR reads, TCRdb called clonotypes with MiXCR, one entry per CDR3 protein. The data show 150,000 or so distinct CDR3 sequences, approximately 94% seen once. V shed 5 bases and J 4 bases; nucleotides not matched to a gene: 9. The CDR3 contains 17 residues. Germline V CDR1 and CDR2: DFQATT, SNEGSKA (reference sequence). The specimen was CD4+ T cells from PBMCs. This clonotype was obtained from a human donor with multiple sclerosis. The V and J genes are TRBV20-1 and TRBJ2-2; 14 bases are a match to TRBD2. The CDR3: CSAPGLAGGAGTGELFF. CDR3 sequence (DNA): TGCAGTGCTCCAGGACTAGCGGGAGGAGCGGGCACCGGGGAGCTGTTTTTT.